These 20 T cell receptor beta chains were sequenced from one sample in a study of T-cell memory formation after mild COVID-19. TCRdb used MiXCR to reprocess the 5' RACE reads, holding one entry per CDR3 protein. The sample lists about 350,000 distinct CDR3 sequences; roughly an eighth were seen once. The sequenced sample was PBMCs or a T cell subset sorted from them (not recorded which). The receptors were sampled from a young man who had mild COVID-19 (a few samples of this study predate the infection). Cell type and time point are not known.

The genes are TRBV11-2 and TRBJ1-1; the match to TRBD1 covers 9 bases. Germline values: CDR1 SGHAT, CDR2 FQNNGV. The CDR3 has 14 residues. Trimming cost V 11 bases and J 0 bases; bases outside gene matches: 7. The CDR3 sequence: CAGAGTGLNTEAFF. For the CDR3, the DNA is TGTGCCGGTGCCGGGACAGGGTTGAACACTGAAGCTTTCTTT.

The chain couples TRBV7-3 to TRBJ2-7, with TRBD1 matching over 7 bases. Unmatched junction bases numbered 8, after V lost 5 bases and J lost 7 bases. Germline V lookup: CDR1 SGHTA, CDR2 FQGTGA. The CDR3 covers 13 residues. Here the CDR3 reads CASSVGQDWEQYF. The CDR3 DNA is TGTGCCAGCAGCGTAGGACAGGATTGGGAGCAGTACTTC.

This clonotype has a handful of counts. This sequence joins TRBV5-4 and TRBJ1-1; tentatively, D is TRBD1 (6 bases). The CDR3 contains 16 residues. The germline V gene encodes CDR1 SGHNT and CDR2 YYREEE (reference sequence). V lost 4 bases to trimming and J lost 3 bases, with 19 bases between them. Written as DNA, the CDR3 is TGTGCCAGCAGCCAAAACTCACAGGGAAGGGACACTGAAGCTTTCTTT. Translating gives CASSQNSQGRDTEAFF.

This clonotype was counted at least ten times. The chain has TRBV5-1 and TRBJ1-1; TRBD1 is a possible D gene (6 bases). V lost 4 bases and J lost 0, with 10 bases in between. The CDR3 runs 14 residues. Germline values: CDR1 SGHRS, CDR2 YFSETQ. The CDR3 DNA is TGCGCCAGCAGCGTAACAGGGATGAACACTGAAGCTTTCTTT. Amino acid sequence: CASSVTGMNTEAFF.

CDR3 sequence (DNA): TGTGCCACCGGTCCGGGGGGGTCGGCGACCGGGGAGCTGTTTTTT. This encodes CATGPGGSATGELFF. The chain employs TRBV24-1 and TRBJ2-2, with 8 nucleotides matching TRBD2. V lost 9 bases to trimming and J lost 5 bases; unmatched junction nucleotides: 10. This CDR3 spans 15 amino acids. The germline CDR1 and CDR2 sequences are KGHDR and SFDVKD.

This chain joins TRBV5-1 and TRBJ2-5; 8 nucleotides align to TRBD2. The germline gives CDR1 SGHRS, CDR2 YFSETQ. CDR3 length equals 15 residues. Unmatched junction bases numbered 6, after V lost 0 bases and J lost 5 bases. Here the CDR3 DNA reads TGCGCCAGCAGCTTGGGGACTAGCCCGGCGGAGACCCAGTACTTC. It yields the protein CASSLGTSPAETQYF. The full variable domain, with the rest looked up from reference TRBV5-1 and TRBJ2-5, is KAGVTQTPRYLIKTRGQQVTLSCSPISGHRSVSWYQQTPGQGLQFLFEYFSETQRNKGNFPGRFSGRQFSNSRSEMNVSTLELGDSALYLCASSLGTSPAETQYFGPGTRLLVL.

This clonotype has only a few counts. This rearrangement joins TRBV10-3 to TRBJ1-5; no firm D call. The CDR3 loop spans 12 amino acids. Germline V gene data show CDR1 as ENHRY and CDR2 as SYGVKD. With 8 bases removed from V and 4 bases from J, the gap between germline ends came to 9 bases. CDR3 in amino acids: CAIGGSNQPQHF. The CDR3, as DNA: TGTGCCATCGGTGGGAGTAATCAGCCCCAGCATTTT.

This clonotype was detected ten times or more. This chain links TRBV10-3 with TRBJ2-7; D remains unclear. The germline gives CDR1 ENHRY, CDR2 SYGVKD. V lost 10 bases and J lost 0, with 19 bases in between. This CDR3 has 15 residues. DNA of the CDR3: TGTGCCAGCTCGCTCGGACCCAGGAGCTCCTACGAGCAGTACGTC. The encoded protein is CASSLGPRSSYEQYV.

The chain couples TRBV6-5 to TRBJ2-3, with 7 nucleotides matching TRBD2. This CDR3 has 14 residues. The germline V gene has CDR1 MNHEY and CDR2 SVGAGI. The J segment lost 2 bases and the V segment lost 5 bases, leaving 4 bases of the junction unmatched. The CDR3 DNA follows: TGTGCCAGCAGTCGGGACTACAACACAGATACGCAGTATTTT. Its translation is CASSRDYNTDTQYF.

The V and J genes are TRBV7-2 and TRBJ1-4; D not resolved. With 3 bases removed from V and 7 bases from J, the gap between germline ends came to 18 bases. The CDR3 loop spans 16 amino acids. Germline V CDR1 and CDR2: SGHTA, FQGNSA. The CDR3 loop reads CASSLAADDIREKLFF. CDR3 nucleotides: TGTGCCAGCAGCTTGGCCGCGGACGATATTCGTGAAAAACTGTTTTTT.

The chain is built from TRBV12-3 or TRBV12-4 and TRBJ2-1; D perhaps matches TRBD1 (5 bases). Trimming shortened V by 6 bases and J by 9 bases, and 15 bases separated the two germline ends. The CDR3 is 13 amino acids. The CDR3 region is CASSFRAQGEQFF. CDR3 in DNA: TGTGCCAGCAGCTTCAGGGCCCAGGGTGAGCAGTTCTTC.

This clonotype turned up a few times. This sequence joins TRBV15 and TRBJ2-1; D unresolved. Trimming stripped 4 bases from V and 1 base from J, with 5 bases between. Germline V gives CDR1 LNHNV, CDR2 YYDKDF (reference sequence). This CDR3 has 13 amino acids. The CDR3: CATSKQSYNEQFF. The CDR3 nucleotides read TGTGCCACCAGCAAACAGTCCTACAATGAGCAGTTCTTC.

This clonotype was observed a handful of times. This chain connects TRBV11-1 to TRBJ2-6, with D perhaps TRBD1 (6 bases). The V and J ends lost 7 bases and 0 bases respectively, with 16 bases between them. The V gene's germline CDR1 is SGHAT and CDR2 FQDESV (reference sequence). CDR3 length: 17 amino acids. CDR3 in DNA: TGTGCCAGCATAGAGGGGGTAGACGTCTCTGGGGCCAACGTCCTGACTTTC. This gives the protein CASIEGVDVSGANVLTF.

This clonotype has more than one count but fewer than ten. V and J are TRBV29-1 and TRBJ1-1, with D possibly matching TRBD1 (6 bases). V lost 4 bases and J 8 bases, leaving 14 bases between the germline ends. CDR1 SQVTM and CDR2 ANQGSEA come from the germline V gene. CDR3 length: 12 amino acids. The CDR3 bases are TGCAGCGTTGGCAAGGGGGGGGAGGAAGCTTTCTTT. It yields the protein CSVGKGGEEAFF.

The chain employs TRBV12-3 or TRBV12-4 and TRBJ2-5; 9 bases line up with TRBD2. With 4 bases clipped from V and 0 bases from J, the junction kept 6 bases outside the gene matches. The CDR3 runs to 16 residues. The chain's CDR3 is CASSSERGVNQETQYF. CDR3 DNA: TGTGCCAGCAGTTCCGAGCGGGGGGTAAACCAAGAGACCCAGTACTTC.

A few counts support this clonotype. This may come from a read error, since a much larger clone is one base off. The chain is built from TRBV5-1 and TRBJ2-4, with D unresolved. The germline CDR1 and CDR2 sequences are SGHRS and YFSETQ. CDR3 size: 14 residues. V dropped 0 bases and J dropped 6 bases, with 10 bases sitting between them. CDR3 in amino acids: CASSLDVGLNIQYF. The CDR3 DNA sequence: TGCGCCAGCAGCTTGGACGTGGGATTAAACATTCAGTACTTC.

This clonotype has at least ten counts. The rearrangement joins TRBV20-1 to TRBJ1-1; D is undetermined. Trimming took 3 bases from V and 2 from J, leaving 10 bases between them. The germline V gene encodes CDR1 DFQATT and CDR2 SNEGSKA (reference sequence). CDR3 size: 13 residues. CDR3 coding DNA: TGCAGTGCTAGGTTAGCAGGAAACACTGAAGCTTTCTTT. Its translation: CSARLAGNTEAFF.

J is TRBJ2-5 and V is TRBV20-1; the match to TRBD1 covers 8 bases. The CDR3 has 13 residues. The germline CDR1 and CDR2 sequences are DFQATT and SNEGSKA (reference sequence). The CDR3 DNA reads as TGCGGGGCGTTTTATCGGGGACAGGCGGCCCAGTACTTC. Its translation: CGAFYRGQAAQYF.

This chain uses TRBV6-2 or TRBV6-3 with TRBJ2-3; TRBD1 aligns across 8 bases. The J segment lost 1 base and the V segment lost 6 bases, leaving 6 bases of the junction unmatched. The germline CDR1 and CDR2 sequences are MNHEY and SVGEGT. The CDR3 has 15 residues. CDR3 protein: CASRPQGAGTDTQYF. The CDR3, as DNA: TGTGCCAGCAGACCTCAGGGGGCTGGCACAGATACGCAGTATTTT.

The CDR3 region is CASSLQGGPEGGYTF. The CDR3 nucleotides read TGCGCCAGCAGCTTGCAGGGGGGTCCTGAAGGTGGCTACACCTTC. The rearrangement uses TRBV5-1 and TRBJ1-2, with 7 positions matching TRBD1. J gave up 7 bases and V 1 base, and 10 bases lay outside the gene matches. Germline V lookup: CDR1 SGHRS, CDR2 YFSETQ. This CDR3 region has 15 residues.